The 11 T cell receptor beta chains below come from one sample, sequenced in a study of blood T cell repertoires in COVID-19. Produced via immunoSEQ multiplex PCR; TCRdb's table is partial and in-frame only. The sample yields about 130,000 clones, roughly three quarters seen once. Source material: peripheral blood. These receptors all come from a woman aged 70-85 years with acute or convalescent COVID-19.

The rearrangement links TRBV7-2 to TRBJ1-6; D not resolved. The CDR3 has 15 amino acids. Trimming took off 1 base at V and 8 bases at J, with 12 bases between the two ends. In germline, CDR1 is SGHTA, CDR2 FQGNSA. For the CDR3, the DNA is TGTGCCAGCAGCTTAGTGCAGAGGTCGGATTCACCCCTCCACTTT. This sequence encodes CASSLVQRSDSPLHF.

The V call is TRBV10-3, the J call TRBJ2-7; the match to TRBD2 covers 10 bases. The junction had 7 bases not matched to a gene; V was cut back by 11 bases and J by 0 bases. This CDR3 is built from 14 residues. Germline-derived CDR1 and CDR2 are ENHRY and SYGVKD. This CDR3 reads CAAQTSGTSYEQYF. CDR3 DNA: TGTGCCGCTCAAACTAGCGGGACCTCCTACGAGCAGTACTTC.

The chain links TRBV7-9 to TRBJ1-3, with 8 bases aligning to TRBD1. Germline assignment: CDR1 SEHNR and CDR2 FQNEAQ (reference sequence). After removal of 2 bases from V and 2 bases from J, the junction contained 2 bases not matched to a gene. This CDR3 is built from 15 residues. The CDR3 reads CASSLQGAAGNTIYF. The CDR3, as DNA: TGTGCCAGCAGCTTACAGGGGGCCGCTGGAAACACCATATATTTT.

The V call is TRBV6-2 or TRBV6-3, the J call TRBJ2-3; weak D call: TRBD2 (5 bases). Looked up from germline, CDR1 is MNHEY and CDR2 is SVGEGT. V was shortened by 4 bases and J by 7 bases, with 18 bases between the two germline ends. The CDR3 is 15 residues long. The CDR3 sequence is CASSSSSGWGNTQYF. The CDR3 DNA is TGTGCCAGCAGTTCGTCCTCGGGGTGGGGAAATACGCAGTATTTT.

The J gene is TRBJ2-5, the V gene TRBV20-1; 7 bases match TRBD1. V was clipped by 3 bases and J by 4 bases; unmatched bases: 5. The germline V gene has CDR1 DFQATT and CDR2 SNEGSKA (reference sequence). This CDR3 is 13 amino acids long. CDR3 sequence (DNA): TGCAGTGCTAGTACGACAGGGAGAGAGACCCAGTACTTC. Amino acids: CSASTTGRETQYF.

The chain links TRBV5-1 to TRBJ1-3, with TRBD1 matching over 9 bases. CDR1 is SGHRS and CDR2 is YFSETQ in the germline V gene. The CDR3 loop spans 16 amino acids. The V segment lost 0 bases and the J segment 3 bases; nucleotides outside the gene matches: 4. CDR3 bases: TGCGCCAGCAGCTTGGTGGGGGACAGGGTTGGAAACACCATATATTTT. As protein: CASSLVGDRVGNTIYF.

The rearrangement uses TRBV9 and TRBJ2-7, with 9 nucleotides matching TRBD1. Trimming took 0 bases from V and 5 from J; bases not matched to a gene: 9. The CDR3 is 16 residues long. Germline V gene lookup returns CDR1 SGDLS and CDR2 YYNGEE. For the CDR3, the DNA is TGTGCCAGCAGCGTAGGTCTAGGACAGGGGTCCCACGAGCAGTACTTC. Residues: CASSVGLGQGSHEQYF. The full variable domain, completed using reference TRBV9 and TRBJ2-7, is DSGVTQTPKHLITATGQRVTLRCSPRSGDLSVYWYQQSLDQGLQFLIQYYNGEERAKGNILERFSAQQFPDLHSELNLSSLELGDSALYFCASSVGLGQGSHEQYFGPGTRLTVT.

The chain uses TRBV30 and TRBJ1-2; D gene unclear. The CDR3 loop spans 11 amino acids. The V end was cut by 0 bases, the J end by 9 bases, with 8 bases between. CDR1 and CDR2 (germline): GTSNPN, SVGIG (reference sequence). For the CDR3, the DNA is TGTGCCTGGAGTGTACTCAGGAGCTACACCTTC. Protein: CAWSVLRSYTF.

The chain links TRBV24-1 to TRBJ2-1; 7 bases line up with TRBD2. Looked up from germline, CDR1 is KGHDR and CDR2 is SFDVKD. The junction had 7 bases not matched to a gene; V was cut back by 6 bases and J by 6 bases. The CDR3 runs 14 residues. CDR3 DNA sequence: TGTGCCACCAGTCGTGGATGGGGGGGCAATGAGCAGTTCTTC. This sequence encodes CATSRGWGGNEQFF.

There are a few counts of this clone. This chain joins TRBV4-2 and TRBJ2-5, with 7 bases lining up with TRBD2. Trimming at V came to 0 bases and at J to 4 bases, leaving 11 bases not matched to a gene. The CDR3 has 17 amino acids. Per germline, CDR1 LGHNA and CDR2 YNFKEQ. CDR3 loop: CASSQDPGGGVAETQYF. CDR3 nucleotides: TGTGCCAGCAGCCAAGATCCTGGCGGGGGAGTCGCAGAGACCCAGTACTTC.

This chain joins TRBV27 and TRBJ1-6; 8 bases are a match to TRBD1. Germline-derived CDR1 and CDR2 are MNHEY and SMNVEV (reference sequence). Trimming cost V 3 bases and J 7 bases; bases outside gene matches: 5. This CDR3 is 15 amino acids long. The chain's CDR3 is CASSFAGTGNSPLHF. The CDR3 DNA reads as TGTGCCAGCAGTTTCGCCGGGACAGGCAATTCACCCCTCCACTTT.